These 29 T cell receptor beta chains share one sample of origin, sequenced in a study of shared clonotypes between healthy human individuals. Sequencing used immunoSEQ multiplex PCR; TCRdb keeps in-frame clones, though not all of them. The profile shows 800,000 to 1,200,000 clones, more than 75% of them singletons. The sequenced sample was memory CD4+ T cells from PBMCs. Documented subset: CD45RA-negative fraction. The receptors were gathered from a man between 18 and 35 years old in good health. Some clones in this sample may be carry-over from other donors' samples.

This clone was observed a single time. J is TRBJ2-7 and V is TRBV28; perhaps TRBD2 as D (6 bases). Germline V lookup: CDR1 MDHEN, CDR2 SYDVKM. V gave up 4 bases and J gave up 0 bases, with 13 bases separating them. CDR3 length equals 15 residues. CDR3 protein: CASSSLDGGSYEQYF. The CDR3, as DNA: TGTGCCAGCAGTTCCTTAGACGGGGGCTCCTACGAGCAGTACTTC.

This clone was detected only once. V and J are TRBV29-1 and TRBJ2-7, with D uncertain. Trimming took 5 bases from V and 7 from J, leaving 18 bases between them. Germline-derived CDR1 and CDR2 are SQVTM and ANQGSEA. The CDR3 spans 13 residues. CDR3 amino acids: CSVKATAFGEQYF. The CDR3, as DNA: TGCAGCGTTAAAGCGACTGCCTTTGGAGAGCAGTACTTC.

Concerning this clone itself: Other DNA sequences in this specimen translate into the identical CDR3. The chain has TRBV7-2 and TRBJ2-7, with no clear D. The V gene lost 3 bases and the J gene lost 3 bases, with 9 bases spanning the gap. The CDR3 is 13 amino acids. CDR1 SGHTA and CDR2 FQGNSA come from the germline V gene. CDR3 coding DNA: TGTGCCAGCAGCTTGGGTCGGATCTACGAGCAGTACTTC. Translated, it gives CASSLGRIYEQYF.

The chain couples TRBV6-6 to TRBJ1-3; 8 bases line up with TRBD1. Germline V lookup: CDR1 MNHNY, CDR2 SVGAGI (reference sequence). V gave up 2 bases and J gave up 0 bases; unmatched junction bases: 3. The CDR3 is 16 amino acids. As DNA, the CDR3 is TGTGCCAGCAGTTACCCCGGACAGGGCTCTGGAAACACCATATATTTT. Its protein product is CASSYPGQGSGNTIYF.

The V and J genes are TRBV7-2 and TRBJ2-7; D is possibly TRBD1 or TRBD2 (5 bases each). The CDR3 is made up of 14 amino acids. Germline V gene sequence: CDR1 SGHTA, CDR2 FQGNSA. V gave up 7 bases and J gave up 5 bases, with 18 bases separating them. The CDR3 coding sequence is TGTGCCAGCACCCTTAGAGCCGGGGCGGACGAGCAGTACTTC. The encoded protein is CASTLRAGADEQYF. Together with reference TRBV7-2 and TRBJ2-7, the CDR3 gives the full variable domain: GAGVSQSPSNKVTEKGKDVELRCDPISGHTALYWYRQSLGQGLEFLIYFQGNSAPDKSGLPSDRFSAERTGGSVSTLTIQRTQQEDSAVYLCASTLRAGADEQYFGPGTRLTVT.

V usage is TRBV28 and J usage is TRBJ1-2; D possibly corresponds to TRBD1 (5 bases). The V gene's germline CDR1 is MDHEN and CDR2 SYDVKM. V lost 10 bases and J lost 8, with 17 bases in between. This CDR3 has 12 amino acids. The CDR3 DNA reads as TGTGCCACTCCAACGGCCGGGGCGGGCTACACCTTC. This codes for CATPTAGAGYTF.

In regard to this clone: A much larger clone differs by one base, so this may be a read error. The V gene is TRBV9, the J gene TRBJ1-1; D is undetermined. Trimming cost V 1 base and J 0 bases, with 4 bases left between them. CDR1 and CDR2 (germline): SGDLS, YYNGEE. CDR3 length: 13 amino acids. This chain's CDR3 is CASSVSMNTEAFF. The DNA for the CDR3 is TGTGCCAGCAGCGTAAGTATGAACACTGAAGCTTTCTTT.

J is TRBJ2-3 and V is TRBV7-2; D not resolved. The CDR3 is made up of 13 amino acids. V was trimmed by 1 base and J by 14 bases, leaving 16 bases between them. In germline, CDR1 is SGHTA, CDR2 FQGNSA. The DNA of the CDR3 is TGTGCCAGCAGCTTAGGTCTGGTACAGTCAGTGTATTTT. This codes for CASSLGLVQSVYF.

The V call is TRBV5-1, the J call TRBJ2-1, with D tentatively TRBD2 (5 bases). Germline loops: CDR1 SGHRS, CDR2 YFSETQ. This CDR3 is built from 13 residues. Trimming took off 0 bases at V and 7 bases at J, with 8 bases between the two ends. The CDR3 loop reads CASSLAEVNEQFF. The CDR3 nucleotides read TGCGCCAGCAGCTTGGCGGAGGTAAATGAGCAGTTCTTC.

The J gene is TRBJ2-5, the V gene TRBV29-1; D may match TRBD1 or TRBD2 (5 bases each). Per germline, CDR1 SQVTM and CDR2 ANQGSEA. The V end lost 7 bases, the J end lost 2 bases, and 14 bases lay between the germline ends. The CDR3 contains 13 residues. The CDR3 loop reads CSGTGPRQETQYF. CDR3 sequence (DNA): TGCAGCGGAACGGGACCCCGTCAAGAGACCCAGTACTTC. The entire variable domain, with the rest obtained from reference TRBV29-1 and TRBJ2-5, is as follows: SAVISQKPSRDICQRGTSLTIQCQVDSQVTMMFWYRQQPGQSLTLIATANQGSEATYESGFVIDKFPISRPNLTFSTLTVSNMSPEDSSIYLCSGTGPRQETQYFGPGTRLLVL.

This sequence joins TRBV10-1 and TRBJ2-7; TRBD1 might be the D (6 bases). This CDR3 is built from 14 residues. The germline gives CDR1 WNHNN, CDR2 SYGVQD (reference sequence). V lost 3 bases, J lost 1 base, and 10 bases lay in between. In DNA form, the CDR3 reads TGCGCCAGCAGTGACAGGGGCGGATCCTACGAGCAGTACTTC. Translation gives CASSDRGGSYEQYF.

In its sample, this clone was seen a few times. The V call is TRBV7-9, the J call TRBJ2-2; 8 bases line up with TRBD2. CDR1 and CDR2 (germline): SEHNR, FQNEAQ (reference sequence). J gave up 6 bases and V 8 bases, and 8 bases lay outside the gene matches. This CDR3 is 14 amino acids long. The CDR3 nucleotides read TGTGCCAGCCCCCCAGCGGGAGACCCCGGGGAGCTGTTTTTT. Translated, it gives CASPPAGDPGELFF.

The rearrangement links TRBV6-1 to TRBJ2-7; TRBD2 is a possible D gene (6 bases). The germline CDR1 and CDR2 sequences are MNHNS and SASEGT. This CDR3 has 16 residues. Trimming pared 4 bases from V and 4 bases from J, leaving 20 bases between. The CDR3 here is CASSAGQLGGNYEQYF. The CDR3 DNA is TGTGCCAGCAGTGCCGGACAACTAGGAGGGAATTACGAGCAGTACTTC.

The rearrangement links TRBV4-3 to TRBJ1-1; D not resolved. V gave up 0 bases and J gave up 1 base, with 12 bases separating them. The CDR3 consists of 16 residues. Germline values: CDR1 LGHNA, CDR2 YSLEER. This chain's CDR3 is CASSQDLIRQNTEAFF. The CDR3 DNA follows: TGCGCCAGCAGCCAAGATCTAATTCGCCAGAACACTGAAGCTTTCTTT.

The chain is built from TRBV6-1 and TRBJ2-7, with D hard to call. The germline V gene has CDR1 MNHNS and CDR2 SASEGT. The CDR3 loop spans 13 amino acids. The V end lost 6 bases, the J end lost 3 bases, and 12 bases lay between the germline ends. CDR3 coding DNA: TGTGCCAGCAGAGTGGTGGCAGACTACGAGCAGTACTTC. Its translation: CASRVVADYEQYF.

This CDR3 is CASSLAWGNFDTEAFF. The CDR3 DNA is TGTGCCAGCAGCTTGGCCTGGGGGAATTTTGACACTGAAGCTTTCTTT. This rearrangement joins TRBV5-6 to TRBJ1-1, with a weak D call TRBD1 (5 bases). V lost 0 bases, J lost 3 bases, and 15 bases lay in between. The CDR3 is 16 amino acids. In germline, CDR1 is SGHDT, CDR2 YYEEEE.

This rearrangement joins TRBV21-1 to TRBJ2-6; whether TRBD2, the table's D call, matches the DNA was not checked. TRBV21-1 is classified as a pseudogene. The CDR3 contains 17 residues. In nucleotides, the CDR3 is TGTGCCAGCAGCAAAGCGGCCCCGGGGAAAGAGGCCAACGTCCTGACTTTC. Its translation is CASSKAAPGKEANVLTF.

This chain connects TRBV11-3 to TRBJ2-3; D possibly matches TRBD1 or TRBD2 (5 bases each). The V end was cut by 5 bases, the J end by 2 bases, with 11 bases between. The V gene's germline CDR1 is SGHNT and CDR2 YENEEA. The CDR3 has 14 amino acids. For the CDR3, the DNA is TGTGCCAGCAGCCCTGCCGGGACCACAGATACGCAGTATTTT. Amino acid sequence: CASSPAGTTDTQYF.

This chain joins TRBV7-7 and TRBJ2-5; 13 nucleotides line up with TRBD2. The CDR3 extends over 16 amino acids. The trim removed 5 bases at V and 5 bases at J, leaving 8 bases unmatched. CDR1 and CDR2 (germline): SSHAT, FNYEAQ (reference sequence). The CDR3 loop reads CASSLTSGRALETQYF. The CDR3 bases are TGTGCCAGCAGCCTTACTAGCGGGAGGGCCCTGGAGACCCAGTACTTC. Looking up the rest from reference TRBV7-7 and TRBJ2-5 gives the full variable domain: GAGVSQSPRYKVTKRGQDVTLRCDPISSHATLYWYQQALGQGPEFLTYFNYEAQPDKSGLPSDRFSAERPEGSISTLTIQRTEQRDSAMYRCASSLTSGRALETQYFGPGTRLLVL.

The gene calls are TRBV28 and TRBJ2-1; TRBD1 matches at 10 bases. V lost 6 bases to trimming and J lost 12 bases; unmatched junction nucleotides: 11. This CDR3 has 14 amino acids. Germline loops: CDR1 MDHEN, CDR2 SYDVKM. The DNA for the CDR3 is TGTGCCAGCAGGAAGACAGGGGGCCGGTCTGGGCAGTTCTTC. Translation: CASRKTGGRSGQFF.

This rearrangement joins TRBV4-1 to TRBJ2-5, with D possibly called TRBD1 or TRBD2 (5 bases each). Germline-derived CDR1 and CDR2 are MGHRA and YSYEKL. V was shortened by 4 bases and J by 5 bases, with 26 bases between the two germline ends. This CDR3 spans 18 amino acids. The CDR3 spells CASSPRRGADLGEETQYF. CDR3 nucleotides: TGCGCCAGCAGCCCAAGAAGGGGAGCGGACCTAGGGGAGGAGACCCAGTACTTC.

This clone was seen a handful of times. The chain employs TRBV18 and TRBJ2-7; 8 bases map to TRBD1. With V trimmed by 3 bases and J by 3 bases, 13 bases remained unmatched. The CDR3 is 17 amino acids. CDR1 is KGHSH, CDR2 LQKENI, per germline. For the CDR3, the DNA is TGTGCCAGCTCACCGAGGATAGAGGACAGGGCGATCTACGAGCAGTACTTC. It yields the protein CASSPRIEDRAIYEQYF.

This rearrangement joins TRBV27 to TRBJ2-7, with D perhaps matching TRBD1 (7 bases). Germline V gene sequence: CDR1 MNHEY, CDR2 SMNVEV (reference sequence). This CDR3 spans 16 amino acids. Deletions cut 6 bases from V and 5 bases from J, with 23 bases between. CDR3 in amino acids: CASRNRAGQPTDEQYF. The DNA for the CDR3 is TGTGCCAGCAGAAATAGGGCGGGACAGCCGACGGACGAGCAGTACTTC.

This clone occurred once. The V gene is TRBV15, the J gene TRBJ2-7; 11 bases match TRBD2. From germline, CDR1 is LNHNV and CDR2 YYDKDF (reference sequence). This CDR3 is built from 17 residues. V shed 3 bases, J shed 3 bases, and the junction held 10 bases outside the gene matches. CDR3 region: CATSSWVLAGEDYEQYF. The DNA of the CDR3 is TGTGCCACCAGCAGTTGGGTACTAGCGGGAGAAGACTACGAGCAGTACTTC.

This clone was counted only a few times. The rearrangement uses TRBV14 and TRBJ2-1; D might be TRBD1 or TRBD2, each matching 5 bases. The CDR3 contains 13 residues. V gave up 4 bases and J gave up 5 bases, with 9 bases separating them. CDR1 and CDR2 from the germline V gene are SGHDN and FVKESK. The CDR3, as DNA: TGTGCCAGCAGCCCGGGACGCCACAATGAGCAGTTCTTC. Its translation: CASSPGRHNEQFF.

The chain joins TRBV5-1 to TRBJ2-7; 9 bases align to TRBD1. Germline V lookup: CDR1 SGHRS, CDR2 YFSETQ. The CDR3 loop spans 13 amino acids. Trimming cost V 7 bases and J 5 bases; bases outside gene matches: 7. The CDR3 sequence is CASGRTGDNEQYF. The CDR3, as DNA: TGCGCCAGCGGACGGACAGGGGATAACGAGCAGTACTTC.

The chain uses TRBV5-1 and TRBJ2-5; D is possibly TRBD1 (5 bases). The CDR3 is 12 residues long. The V end lost 7 bases, the J end lost 5 bases, and 12 bases lay between the germline ends. Per germline, CDR1 SGHRS and CDR2 YFSETQ. This CDR3 reads CASRQGSETQYF. The CDR3, as DNA: TGCGCCAGCCGTCAGGGTAGTGAGACCCAGTACTTC.

The rearrangement uses TRBV5-4 and TRBJ1-2; 12 bases align to TRBD1. Losses at the gene ends were 4 bases for V and 8 bases for J; bases not matched to a gene: 12. The V gene's germline CDR1 is SGHNT and CDR2 YYREEE (reference sequence). The CDR3 covers 16 residues. Here the CDR3 reads CASSPREGQGARGYTF. CDR3 nucleotide sequence: TGTGCCAGCAGCCCGCGAGAGGGACAGGGGGCGCGGGGCTACACCTTC. Combining the CDR3 with reference TRBV5-4 and TRBJ1-2 gives the whole variable domain ETGVTQSPTHLIKTRGQQVTLRCSSQSGHNTVSWYQQALGQGPQFIFQYYREEENGRGNFPPRFSGLQFPNYSSELNVNALELDDSALYLCASSPREGQGARGYTFGSGTRLTVV.

V and J are TRBV28 and TRBJ1-6; no firm D call. The CDR3 extends over 13 amino acids. CDR1 MDHEN and CDR2 SYDVKM come from the germline V gene. Between the trimmed V and J ends, which lost 7 bases and 7 bases, there was a span of 11 bases. The CDR3, as DNA: TGTGCCAGCACGTGGGCTTGGAATTCACCCCTCCACTTT. It yields the protein CASTWAWNSPLHF.